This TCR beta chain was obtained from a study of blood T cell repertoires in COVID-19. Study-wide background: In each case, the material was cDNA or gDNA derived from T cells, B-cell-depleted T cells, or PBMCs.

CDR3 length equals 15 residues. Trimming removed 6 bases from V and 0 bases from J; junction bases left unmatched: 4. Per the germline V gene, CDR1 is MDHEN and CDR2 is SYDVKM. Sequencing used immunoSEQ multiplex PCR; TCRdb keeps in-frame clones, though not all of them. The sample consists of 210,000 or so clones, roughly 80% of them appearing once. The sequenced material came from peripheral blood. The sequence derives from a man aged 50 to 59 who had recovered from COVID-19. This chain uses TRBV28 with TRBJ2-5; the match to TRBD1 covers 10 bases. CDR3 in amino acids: CASRRGQGYQETQYF. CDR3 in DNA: TGTGCCAGCAGGAGGGGACAGGGGTACCAAGAGACCCAGTACTTC. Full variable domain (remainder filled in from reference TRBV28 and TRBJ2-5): DVKVTQSSRYLVKRTGEKVFLECVQDMDHENMFWYRQDPGLGLRLIYFSYDVKMKEKGDIPEGYSVSREKKERFSLILESASTNQTSMYLCASRRGQGYQETQYFGPGTRLLVL.